The next 21 T cell receptor beta chains were all read from a single sample in a study of T cell clonality in common variable immunodeficiency. General study results and limits: In common variable immunodeficiency, TCR beta chains reportedly carried fewer deletions and N-nucleotide insertions.

Sequenced by immunoSEQ multiplex PCR; TCRdb stores in-frame clones only, minus some. The sample is made up of roughly 29,000 clones, none counted only once. Their specific antigens are unknown. Sequencing was performed on peripheral blood mononuclear cells. The source of these receptors is a human donor with common variable immunodeficiency.

This clone showed up many times. CDR3 loop: CASSYPGLAGNEQFF. CDR3 DNA (partial): TGTGCCAGCAGTTACCCGGGACTAGCGGGTAATGAG. The chain recombines TRBV6-2 or TRBV6-3 with TRBJ2-1; 12 bases agree with TRBD2. The read ends 3 residues early relative to the CDR3; the germline J gene fills the gap. There are 15 residues in the CDR3. V shed 2 bases and J 7 bases; nucleotides not matched to a gene: 3. The germline V gene has CDR1 MNHEY and CDR2 SVGEGT.

This clone was detected many times. CDR3: CATSDIRQGAAGELFF. The covered CDR3 bases are TGTGCCACCAGTGATATAAGACAGGGGGCCGCCGGGGAG. V usage is TRBV24-1 and J usage is TRBJ2-2, with 10 bases matching TRBD1. The read comes to an end 3 residues before the CDR3 does, leaving the germline J gene to fill in the end. This CDR3 spans 16 amino acids. Germline V CDR1 and CDR2: KGHDR, SFDVKD. With 3 bases clipped from V and 6 bases from J, the junction kept 6 bases outside the gene matches.

As to this clone: The CDR3 end falls 3 residues outside the read, so it is completed with the germline J gene. Other DNA sequences in this specimen translate into the identical CDR3. The V and J genes are TRBV19 and TRBJ2-5; D remains unclear. Germline loops: CDR1 LNHDA, CDR2 SQIVND (reference sequence). This CDR3 is 13 amino acids long. Trimming removed 5 bases from V and 1 base from J, with 8 bases in between. The CDR3 DNA, read in part, is TGTGCCAGTAGTCCCCGCGGCCAAGAGACC. Encoded protein: CASSPRGQET. The full-length CDR3 reads as CASSPRGQETQYF.

With respect to this clone: The CDR3 end lies 3 residues beyond the end of the read and is filled in from the germline J gene. The chain combines TRBV2 with TRBJ2-1, with 9 bases matching TRBD1. CDR1 and CDR2 (germline): SNHLY, FYNNEI. Unmatched junction bases numbered 7, after V lost 6 bases and J lost 4 bases. This CDR3 has 15 residues. The CDR3 bases that were read are TGTGCCAGCAGGGGTGACAGGGGGGAATACAATGAG. This encodes CASRGDRGEYNE. The whole CDR3 protein reads CASRGDRGEYNEQFF.

The sample holds many counts of this clone. From the germline J gene comes the end of the CDR3, since the read stops 3 residues before it. This chain uses TRBV19 with TRBJ1-5; TRBD1 agrees at 10 bases. CDR3 length: 14 residues. Germline lookup yields CDR1 LNHDA and CDR2 SQIVND (reference sequence). After removal of 4 bases from V and 7 bases from J, the junction contained 4 bases not matched to a gene. CDR3: CASSRDRGSQPQHF. Partial CDR3 DNA: TGTGCCAGTAGTAGGGACAGGGGAAGCCAGCCC.

This clone was counted only a few times. The CDR3 end falls 3 residues outside the read, so it is completed with the germline J gene. The chain couples TRBV2 to TRBJ2-7; a possible D gene is TRBD2 (6 bases). The length of the CDR3 is 15 residues. V was pared by 6 bases and J by 0 bases, with 15 bases between. CDR1 SNHLY and CDR2 FYNNEI come from the germline V gene. The part of the CDR3 DNA that was read is TGTGCCAGCAGCCCTGGGCTAGCGAGCTCCTACGAG. This sequence encodes CASSPGLASSYE. The whole CDR3 protein is CASSPGLASSYEQYF.

Sample share makes this clone medium-sized. Read data end 3 residues before the CDR3 end; the end is taken from the germline J gene. V is TRBV7-2 and J is TRBJ1-1, with D perhaps TRBD1 (6 bases). This CDR3 is 15 amino acids long. The V end lost 5 bases, the J end lost 1 base, and 14 bases lay between the germline ends. Germline CDR1 and CDR2: SGHTA and FQGNSA. The CDR3 DNA, read in part, is TGTGCCAGCAGCCCGGACAGCCTGTCGAACACTGAA. The encoded protein is CASSPDSLSNTE. The full CDR3 protein is CASSPDSLSNTEAFF. Based on the CDR3 plus reference TRBV7-2 and TRBJ1-1, the full variable domain is GAGVSQSPSNKVTEKGKDVELRCDPISGHTALYWYRQSLGQGLEFLIYFQGNSAPDKSGLPSDRFSAERTGGSVSTLTIQRTQQEDSAVYLCASSPDSLSNTEAFFGQGTRLTVV.

CDR3 DNA, as far as it was read: TGTGCCAGTAGTAACACCTGGGGGACAGAGACTAATCAGCCC. Translation: CASSNTWGTETNQP. The full CDR3 sequence reads CASSNTWGTETNQPQHF. V gene TRBV19 combines with J gene TRBJ1-5; 7 bases agree with TRBD1. The read ends 3 residues before the CDR3 terminus; that terminus is restored from the germline J gene. The germline gives CDR1 LNHDA, CDR2 SQIVND (reference sequence). The CDR3 consists of 17 residues. V shed 4 bases, J shed 4 bases, and the junction held 13 bases outside the gene matches.

This clone was seen more than once but under ten times. The read terminates 3 residues before the CDR3 end, so the remaining end is supplied by the germline J gene. This chain joins TRBV6-2 or TRBV6-3 and TRBJ1-6, with a possible D match to TRBD1 (5 bases). The length of the CDR3 is 15 residues. The V end was cut by 0 bases, the J end by 10 bases, with 13 bases between. From germline, CDR1 is MNHEY and CDR2 SVGEGT. Here the CDR3 reads CASSYSPGGYSPLHF. CDR3 DNA (partial): TGTGCCAGCAGTTACTCACCGGGGGGATACTCACCC.

This clone was counted at least ten times. The read stops 3 residues short of the end of the CDR3; the missing end is completed from the germline J gene. V is TRBV7-9 and J is TRBJ2-5, with 12 bases matching TRBD2. The germline V gene encodes CDR1 SEHNR and CDR2 FQNEAQ (reference sequence). This CDR3 spans 15 amino acids. V trimming: 1 base; J trimming: 3 bases; junction bases outside the gene matches: 0. The CDR3 bases that were read are TGTGCCAGCAGCTTAGGGACTAGCGGGAAAGAGACC. This sequence encodes CASSLGTSGKET. The entire CDR3 protein is CASSLGTSGKETQYF.

The covered CDR3 bases are TGTGCCTACATTGGACAGCCCGAACGTAAA. Protein: CAYIGQPERK. The entire CDR3 reads CAYIGQPERKLFF. V usage is TRBV30 and J usage is TRBJ1-4; D perhaps matches TRBD1 (6 bases). The sequenced fragment ends 3 residues before the CDR3 boundary, so the rest is inferred from the germline J gene. Per germline, CDR1 GTSNPN and CDR2 SVGIG (reference sequence). The CDR3 is made up of 13 amino acids.

This clone came up many times. Compared with germline, one end of the junction differs, possibly owing to a read error. Read sequence stops 3 residues before the CDR3 end, and the germline J gene provides the missing end. This chain joins TRBV7-7 and TRBJ1-2; tentative D call: TRBD1 (5 bases). The CDR3 is made up of 16 amino acids. Looked up from germline, CDR1 is SSHAT and CDR2 is FNYEAQ (reference sequence). The CDR3 sequence is CASSHTVGAGNYGYTF. The DNA read from the CDR3 is TGTGCTAGCAGCCATACGGTTGGGGCAGGAAACTATGGC.

By sample fraction, this clone is medium-sized. The CDR3 is cut off 3 residues early in the read; its end comes from the germline J gene. V gene TRBV18 combines with J gene TRBJ2-2, with no clear D. The CDR3 covers 14 residues. The ends were cut back, 2 bases at V and 6 bases at J, with 10 bases in the middle. The germline CDR1 and CDR2 sequences are KGHSH and LQKENI. The part of the CDR3 DNA that was read is TGTGCCAGCTCACCAATTAATTCGGCCGGGGAG. This translates into CASSPINSAGE. The whole CDR3 sequence reads CASSPINSAGELFF.

This clone was detected ten times or more. The DNA ends 3 residues before the CDR3 does, and the rest of the CDR3 is filled in from the germline J gene. The chain uses TRBV6-1 and TRBJ2-2; a possible D gene is TRBD2 (5 bases). The CDR3 runs 15 residues. Germline V CDR1 and CDR2: MNHNS, SASEGT. V dropped 6 bases and J dropped 1 base, with 12 bases sitting between them. The covered CDR3 bases are TGTGCCAGCAGCGAAAATCGGGGGAACACCGGGGAG. This gives the protein CASSENRGNTGE. The whole CDR3 region reads CASSENRGNTGELFF.

Notes on this clone: With the read ending 3 residues before the CDR3 end, the germline J gene is used to fill in that end. The chain has TRBV5-1 and TRBJ2-3; no firm D call. CDR1 is SGHRS, CDR2 YFSETQ, per germline. V was clipped by 0 bases and J by 8 bases, with 7 bases between them. This CDR3 contains 12 residues. Incomplete CDR3 DNA: TGCGCCAGCAGCTTGGACGGCGGTACG. This sequence encodes CASSLDGGT. The CDR3 reads in full as CASSLDGGTQYF.

This clone was counted at least ten times. The read ends 3 residues shy of where the CDR3 ends; the end is completed using the germline J gene. The chain carries TRBV19 and TRBJ2-7; 8 bases map to TRBD1. Germline CDR1 reads LNHDA; CDR2 reads SQIVND (reference sequence). V shed 5 bases and J 1 base; nucleotides not matched to a gene: 7. The CDR3 spans 15 residues. The CDR3 here is CASSAGTGGSYEQYF. CDR3 DNA (partial): TGTGCCAGTAGTGCCGGGACAGGCGGTTCCTACGAG.

Many counts were recorded for this clone. The read gets to within 3 residues of the CDR3 end, and the germline J gene fills in the rest. The rearrangement joins TRBV10-3 to TRBJ2-2; 10 nucleotides agree with TRBD2. CDR1 is ENHRY, CDR2 SYGVKD, per germline. V was pared by 2 bases and J by 7 bases, with 7 bases of the junction left unmatched. The length of the CDR3 is 16 residues. The CDR3: CAISEVLAGAVGELFF. CDR3 DNA, as far as it was read: TGTGCCATCAGTGAGGTGCTAGCGGGAGCGGTCGGGGAG.

This clone was seen more than once but under ten times. Partial CDR3 DNA: TGTGCCAGCAGTAAGGACTTCACCGGGGAG. Translated: CASSKDFTGE. The whole CDR3 region reads CASSKDFTGELFF. The chain recombines TRBV2 with TRBJ2-2, with a weak D call TRBD2 (5 bases). The CDR3 end lies 3 residues beyond the end of the read and is filled in from the germline J gene. This CDR3 region has 13 residues. Germline V gene sequence: CDR1 SNHLY, CDR2 FYNNEI. Deletions cut 5 bases from V and 4 bases from J, with 8 bases between.

This clone was observed at least ten times. The read finishes 3 residues shy of the CDR3 end, and the germline J gene is used to complete it. V usage is TRBV29-1 and J usage is TRBJ1-4, with unresolved D. V lost 4 bases to trimming and J lost 2 bases, with 5 bases between them. The CDR3 is made up of 12 amino acids. Germline loops: CDR1 SQVTM, CDR2 ANQGSEA. Here the CDR3 reads CSVGVTNEKLFF. CDR3 bases read: TGCAGCGTTGGCGTGACTAATGAAAAA.

This clone has just a few counts. From the germline J gene comes the end of the CDR3, since the read stops 3 residues before it. The chain has TRBV5-6 and TRBJ2-1, with 7 bases identical to TRBD1. From germline, CDR1 is SGHDT and CDR2 YYEEEE. The CDR3 is 14 residues long. V trimming: 4 bases; J trimming: 6 bases; junction bases outside the gene matches: 7. The CDR3 reads CASSQGVKGNEQFF. CDR3 DNA, as far as it was read: TGTGCCAGCAGCCAGGGGGTGAAGGGCAATGAG.

This clone was counted at least ten times. The DNA ends 3 residues before the CDR3 does, and the rest of the CDR3 is filled in from the germline J gene. This rearrangement joins TRBV7-3 to TRBJ2-1; D call uncertain. The CDR3 has 14 residues. V gave up 1 base and J gave up 8 bases, with 12 bases separating them. Germline V gene sequence: CDR1 SGHTA, CDR2 FQGTGA. The covered CDR3 bases are TGTGCCAGCAGCTTAAATTCCGAGGTTGATGAG. Encoded protein: CASSLNSEVDE. The full CDR3 sequence reads CASSLNSEVDEQFF.